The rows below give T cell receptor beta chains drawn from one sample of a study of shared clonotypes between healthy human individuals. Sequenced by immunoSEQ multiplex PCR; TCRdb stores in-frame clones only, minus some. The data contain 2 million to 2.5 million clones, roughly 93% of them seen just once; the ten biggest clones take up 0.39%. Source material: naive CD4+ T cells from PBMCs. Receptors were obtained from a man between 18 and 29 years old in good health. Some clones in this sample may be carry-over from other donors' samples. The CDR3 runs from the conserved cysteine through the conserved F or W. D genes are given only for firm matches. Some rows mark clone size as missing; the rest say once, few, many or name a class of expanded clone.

CDR3nt: TGCGCCAGCAGCTTGGCGGGGTTGTCACCCCTCCACTTT
CDR3aa: CASSLAGLSPLHF
j_gene: TRBJ1-6
abundance: -
d_gene: -
v_gene: TRBV5-1

CDR3nt: TGTGCCAGCGGCCTATGGGTGCATGAGCAGTTCTTC
CDR3aa: CASGLWVHEQFF
j_gene: TRBJ2-1
abundance: -
d_gene: -
v_gene: TRBV11-1

CDR3nt: TGTGCCAGCAACCCGGGACGAAACACAGATACGCAGTATTTT
CDR3aa: CASNPGRNTDTQYF
j_gene: TRBJ2-3
abundance: -
d_gene: -
v_gene: TRBV6-4

CDR3nt: TGTGCCAGCAGCTTAGTGGGGACAGGGAGGGCCTACAATGAGCAGTTCTTC
CDR3aa: CASSLVGTGRAYNEQFF
j_gene: TRBJ2-1
abundance: -
d_gene: TRBD1
v_gene: TRBV11-3

CDR3nt: TGTGCCAGCAGCCTCCCCGAGGTAGCGACCCAGTACTTC
CDR3aa: CASSLPEVATQYF
j_gene: TRBJ2-5
abundance: once
d_gene: -
v_gene: TRBV7-2

CDR3nt: TGTGCCTGGAGTAACAACGATGGCTACACCTTC
CDR3aa: CAWSNNDGYTF
j_gene: TRBJ1-2
abundance: -
d_gene: -
v_gene: TRBV30

CDR3nt: TGTGCCAGCAGCTGGCTAGCGGGATGGGAGCAGTTCTTC
CDR3aa: CASSWLAGWEQFF
j_gene: TRBJ2-1
abundance: -
d_gene: TRBD2
v_gene: TRBV7-2

CDR3nt: TGTGCCAGCAGTGAAGACAGGGTGATCAAGCCCCAGCATTTT
CDR3aa: CASSEDRVIKPQHF
j_gene: TRBJ1-5
abundance: -
d_gene: TRBD1
v_gene: TRBV27

CDR3nt: TGTGCCAGCAGTTATGGCGGGAGTATCTACGAGCAGTACTTC
CDR3aa: CASSYGGSIYEQYF
j_gene: TRBJ2-7
abundance: once
d_gene: TRBD2
v_gene: TRBV6-5

CDR3nt: TGTGCCAGCTCACCCGGGACCCGGGCCAGGGAGCTGTTTTTT
CDR3aa: CASSPGTRARELFF
j_gene: TRBJ2-2
abundance: -
d_gene: -
v_gene: TRBV18

CDR3nt: TGTGCCAGCAGTGAGCATGGGACGACCCCGTCACTGTGGCAGTACTTC
CDR3aa: CASSEHGTTPSLWQYF
j_gene: TRBJ2-7
abundance: -
d_gene: -
v_gene: TRBV6-1

CDR3nt: TGTGCCTGGCGCGGCCCCGCCTCCTACAATGAGCAGTTCTTC
CDR3aa: CAWRGPASYNEQFF
j_gene: TRBJ2-1
abundance: once
d_gene: -
v_gene: TRBV30

CDR3nt: TGTGCCAGCAGCTTAAGGCCGGTAGACACCGGGGAGCTGTTTTTT
CDR3aa: CASSLRPVDTGELFF
j_gene: TRBJ2-2
abundance: -
d_gene: -
v_gene: TRBV7-3

CDR3nt: TGTGCCAGCAGCTCCAACCCAATCATGAACACTGAAGCTTTCTTT
CDR3aa: CASSSNPIMNTEAFF
j_gene: TRBJ1-1
abundance: -
d_gene: -
v_gene: TRBV5-4

CDR3nt: TGTGCCAGCAGCCGAGATGAAGATACGCAGTATTTT
CDR3aa: CASSRDEDTQYF
j_gene: TRBJ2-3
abundance: once
d_gene: -
v_gene: TRBV4-2

CDR3nt: TGTGCCAGTAGTAGACAGGGAGGTTACAACTATGGCTACACCTTC
CDR3aa: CASSRQGGYNYGYTF
j_gene: TRBJ1-2
abundance: -
d_gene: TRBD1
v_gene: TRBV19

CDR3nt: TGTGCCAGCAGCTTAGTGGGCCACTCCTACAATGAGCAGTTCTTC
CDR3aa: CASSLVGHSYNEQFF
j_gene: TRBJ2-1
abundance: -
d_gene: -
v_gene: TRBV11-1

CDR3nt: TGTGCCAGCAGAGAATCGGGGATACTAGAAGCTTTCTTT
CDR3aa: CASRESGILEAFF
j_gene: TRBJ1-1
abundance: few
d_gene: -
v_gene: TRBV6-1

CDR3nt: TGCGCCAGCAGCCAGGCGAGGGAGCAGTTCTTC
CDR3aa: CASSQAREQFF
j_gene: TRBJ2-1
abundance: -
d_gene: -
v_gene: TRBV4-1

CDR3nt: TGCAGCGTTAAAGGGACTAGCGGGAACTACGAGCAGTACTTC
CDR3aa: CSVKGTSGNYEQYF
j_gene: TRBJ2-7
abundance: -
d_gene: TRBD2
v_gene: TRBV29-1

CDR3nt: TGTGCCAGCAGGCGCCTCCGACGGGGCAAGTACGAGCAGTACTTC
CDR3aa: CASRRLRRGKYEQYF
j_gene: TRBJ2-7
abundance: -
d_gene: -
v_gene: TRBV2

CDR3nt: TGTGCCAGCAGCTTGGTTCCGGGACCCTACGAGCAGTACTTC
CDR3aa: CASSLVPGPYEQYF
j_gene: TRBJ2-7
abundance: -
d_gene: -
v_gene: TRBV7-2

CDR3nt: TGCAGCGTTGAGAGGCAGGGGGCCCACGAGCAGTACTTC
CDR3aa: CSVERQGAHEQYF
j_gene: TRBJ2-7
abundance: -
d_gene: TRBD1
v_gene: TRBV29-1

CDR3nt: TGTGCCAGTAGTACTAAGGGACTAGCGGGAGTTAAGAATGAGCAGTTCTTC
CDR3aa: CASSTKGLAGVKNEQFF
j_gene: TRBJ2-1
abundance: -
d_gene: TRBD2
v_gene: TRBV19

CDR3nt: TGTGCCAGCAGCTACGGGACTAGCGGGACGTATGAGCAGTACTTC
CDR3aa: CASSYGTSGTYEQYF
j_gene: TRBJ2-7
abundance: -
d_gene: TRBD2
v_gene: TRBV7-3

CDR3nt: TGTGCCAGCTCACCACCGGGCGGCTCCTCCTACGAGCAGTACTTC
CDR3aa: CASSPPGGSSYEQYF
j_gene: TRBJ2-7
abundance: -
d_gene: -
v_gene: TRBV18

CDR3nt: TGTGCCAGCAGCTTGGTTTCCGGCTACTACGAGCAGTACTTC
CDR3aa: CASSLVSGYYEQYF
j_gene: TRBJ2-7
abundance: -
d_gene: -
v_gene: TRBV5-5

CDR3nt: TGCGCCAGCAGCTCCTCCCCGGGGGGCACAGATACGCAGTATTTT
CDR3aa: CASSSSPGGTDTQYF
j_gene: TRBJ2-3
abundance: -
d_gene: -
v_gene: TRBV5-1

CDR3nt: TGCGCCAGCAGCTTGGTACAGACTAACACCGGGGAGCTGTTTTTT
CDR3aa: CASSLVQTNTGELFF
j_gene: TRBJ2-2
abundance: -
d_gene: -
v_gene: TRBV5-1

CDR3nt: TGTGCCAGCAGCTCGACCGGACAGGGCGGTGGGGGCTACACCTTC
CDR3aa: CASSSTGQGGGGYTF
j_gene: TRBJ1-2
abundance: -
d_gene: TRBD1
v_gene: TRBV7-3

CDR3nt: TGTGCCAGCAGCTTAGGGGGCGTGCGGGAGGGCCCCCACAATGAGCAGTTCTTC
CDR3aa: CASSLGGVREGPHNEQFF
j_gene: TRBJ2-1
abundance: -
d_gene: TRBD2
v_gene: TRBV11-2

CDR3nt: TGCAGCGTTGGGCAGACAGCCTACGAGCAGTACTTC
CDR3aa: CSVGQTAYEQYF
j_gene: TRBJ2-7
abundance: -
d_gene: -
v_gene: TRBV29-1

CDR3nt: TGTGCCAGCAGCCCCGGACAGACTGGAAACACCATATATTTT
CDR3aa: CASSPGQTGNTIYF
j_gene: TRBJ1-3
abundance: -
d_gene: -
v_gene: TRBV7-6

CDR3nt: TGCGCCAGCAGCAACAGGGGGTATGGAGATACGCAGTATTTT
CDR3aa: CASSNRGYGDTQYF
j_gene: TRBJ2-3
abundance: -
d_gene: TRBD1
v_gene: TRBV5-1

CDR3nt: TGTGCCAGCAGTTCAGGGGATGGGGCCAACGTCCTGACTTTC
CDR3aa: CASSSGDGANVLTF
j_gene: TRBJ2-6
abundance: once
d_gene: -
v_gene: TRBV7-3

CDR3nt: TGCGCCAGCAGCCTCGGACTAGCGGGAGCTCACGGGGAGCTGTTTTTT
CDR3aa: CASSLGLAGAHGELFF
j_gene: TRBJ2-2
abundance: -
d_gene: TRBD2
v_gene: TRBV5-1

CDR3nt: TGCGCCAGCAGTCCCGTAGGTTTGACTAATGAAAAACTGTTTTTT
CDR3aa: CASSPVGLTNEKLFF
j_gene: TRBJ1-4
abundance: -
d_gene: -
v_gene: TRBV4-1

CDR3nt: TGTGCCAGCAGCTTAGCCTCAAACATTCAGTACTTC
CDR3aa: CASSLASNIQYF
j_gene: TRBJ2-4
abundance: once
d_gene: -
v_gene: TRBV11-2

CDR3nt: TGTGCCAGCTCACCACACGCGTCGGAGGGGGCGAACACCGGGGAGCTGTTTTTT
CDR3aa: CASSPHASEGANTGELFF
j_gene: TRBJ2-2
abundance: -
d_gene: -
v_gene: TRBV18

CDR3nt: TGTGCCACCAGCAGAGAGGGGACAGGGACCTACGAGCAGTACTTC
CDR3aa: CATSREGTGTYEQYF
j_gene: TRBJ2-7
abundance: few
d_gene: TRBD1
v_gene: TRBV15

CDR3nt: TGTGCCAGCAGCCGACAGGGGAGGGGGCGAGAGACCCAGTACTTC
CDR3aa: CASSRQGRGRETQYF
j_gene: TRBJ2-5
abundance: -
d_gene: -
v_gene: TRBV2

CDR3nt: TGTGCCAGCAGCTCGAACCCGGGGACAGGGGGCTCCCGAACTGAAGCTTTCTTT
CDR3aa: CASSSNPGTGGSRTEAFF
j_gene: TRBJ1-1
abundance: -
d_gene: TRBD1
v_gene: TRBV7-2

CDR3nt: TGTGCCAGCAGTTTAGTGGCAGCTAACTATGGCTACACCTTC
CDR3aa: CASSLVAANYGYTF
j_gene: TRBJ1-2
abundance: -
d_gene: -
v_gene: TRBV28

CDR3nt: TGTGCCAGCAGTTTTAGGTCCGGAAGAAGGATTAGCACAGATAATCTGGCCGATACGCAGTATTTT
CDR3aa: CASSFRSGRRISTDNLADTQYF
j_gene: TRBJ2-3
abundance: -
d_gene: -
v_gene: TRBV28

CDR3nt: TGTGCCAGCAGAAGCGGGGGGGTGAACACCGGGGAGCTGTTTTTT
CDR3aa: CASRSGGVNTGELFF
j_gene: TRBJ2-2
abundance: once
d_gene: TRBD2
v_gene: TRBV28

CDR3nt: TGTGCCAGCACTTCTGGGGCCCCTGCGGCCAACGTCCTGACTTTC
CDR3aa: CASTSGAPAANVLTF
j_gene: TRBJ2-6
abundance: -
d_gene: -
v_gene: TRBV28

CDR3nt: TGCGCCAGCAGTAATAGCGGGAGGAGTTTCACAGATACGCAGTATTTT
CDR3aa: CASSNSGRSFTDTQYF
j_gene: TRBJ2-3
abundance: -
d_gene: TRBD2
v_gene: TRBV4-1

CDR3nt: TGTGCCAGCAGCCAAGACATAAATCAGCCCCAGCATTTT
CDR3aa: CASSQDINQPQHF
j_gene: TRBJ1-5
abundance: -
d_gene: -
v_gene: TRBV4-2

CDR3nt: TGCGCCAGCAGCCGATCCTCGGGATGGCGGGCGATACGCTTC
CDR3aa: CASSRSSGWRAIRF
j_gene: TRBJ2-7
abundance: once
d_gene: -
v_gene: TRBV4-1